This entry is about one T cell receptor beta chain. In its sample, this clonotype was seen a few times. Its target antigen remains unknown. No much larger clone exists at a distance of one base, and base qualities are not known. The germline V gene gives CDR1 as LGHNA and CDR2 as YNFKEQ. The CDR3 runs 16 residues from the cysteine to the phenylalanine. The CDR3 DNA has 48 bases and is translated from base 1. V is pared back by 1 base and J by 6 bases, with 16 bases lying between the germline termini. The data derive from a study of post-analysis software for immune sequencing data (dated by TCRdb to the mid-2010s). About the study as a whole: The recorded disease courses included relapsing-remitting, secondary progressive and progressive-relapsing multiple sclerosis, and some patients had no subtype annotation. A subset of samples was prepared in parallel using single-end sample barcoding, then pooled and co-amplified after Illumina adapter ligation. The patient repertoires were compared against fewer than twelve previously published healthy control repertoires obtained from donors aged 6 to 25 years. What the study reported, not specific to this receptor: Patients showed significantly higher frequencies than controls for roughly 5 TRBV segments, among them TRBV5-6, TRBV5-1 and TRBV20-1. Direct clustering with F measure revealed strong co-clustering of samples prepared in the same batch, which led to a batch-effect correction. Compared with controls, multiple sclerosis patients had significantly lower normalized Chao1 diversity, a finding suggesting substantial peripheral T-cell clonal expansion. The control group was slightly older than the multiple sclerosis patient group.

Library construction relied on PCR. TCRdb names Illumina HiSeq 2500 as the instrument used. Unique molecular identifiers were incorporated into TCR beta cDNA libraries to reduce PCR and sequencing biases. Roughly 500,000 cDNA molecules were obtained per 1 to 10 million input T cells, so each molecule approximated one T cell. The same protocol used for the earlier healthy control dataset was applied to prepare and sequence the patient libraries. Samples belonging to the same batch were prepared together, multiplexed and sequenced on a shared HiSeq lane. The authors' pipeline ran thus. MIGEC handled the raw barcoded reads, throwing out single-read molecular identifier groups before consensus assembly and CDR3 extraction. Clonotype tables were post-analysed with VDJtools, and diversity was normalized by down-sampling all datasets to the smallest sample size. To correct batch-related cross-sample contamination, repertoire overlap clustering matched CDR3 amino acid sequences but not nucleotide sequences. TCRdb trimmed public reads at Q25 via fastp, called clones via MiXCR and kept in-frame beta chains. Here each entry gathers all rows of one CDR3 protein and keeps the most common genes and DNA. The V and J calls here are based on TCRdb, not the publication. The sample profile shows a few hundred thousand distinct CDR3 sequences; around a third of them were found once. The ten largest clones add up to under 7% of the sample.

To demonstrate the VDJtools post-analysis software, TCR beta repertoires were profiled from the peripheral blood of about 13 young patients with multiple sclerosis. The multiple sclerosis patients were children and adolescents between about 6 and 16 years of age. Rearrangement joined TRBV4-2 to TRBJ2-1; D gene: possibly TRBD2, on 7 matching bases. The sequencing sample was made of blood. The TCR comes from a girl aged 2-17 years with multiple sclerosis. The DNA is as follows: TGTGCCAGCAGCCAAGGGCGAGGGGGGGCCCCCAATGAGCAGTTCTTC. This sequence encodes CASSQGRGGAPNEQFF.